This T cell receptor (beta chain) was profiled in a study of blood T cells in healthy people across ages. A second PCR, run for roughly 7 to 12 cycles, used a sample-barcoded 5' primer plus a J-beta primer mix. Every sample returned 3 million or more CDR3-containing paired-end reads. TCRdb itself ran the 5' RACE reads through MiXCR, one entry per CDR3 protein. Of around 870,000 distinct CDR3 sequences listed, 29% were seen once; the top ten hold approximately 15%. This clonotype has just a few counts. This CDR3 contains 14 residues. V shed 5 bases and J 7 bases; nucleotides not matched to a gene: 5. Germline values: CDR1 SGHVS, CDR2 FNYEAQ.

The sample comprised blood. The TCR sequence derives from an elderly woman in good health. The V call is TRBV7-6, the J call TRBJ1-6, with TRBD1 matching over 7 bases. CDR3 residues: CASSTDRKNSPLHF. DNA for the CDR3: TGTGCCAGCAGCACGGACAGGAAGAATTCACCCCTCCACTTT.